This entry concerns a single T cell receptor (beta chain). Method: immunoSEQ multiplex PCR; TCRdb's copy keeps in-frame clones and lacks some. In the table there are about 75,000 clones, around two thirds of which are singletons. Trimming took 0 bases from V and 7 from J; bases not matched to a gene: 9. This CDR3 contains 17 residues. The germline gives CDR1 SGHVS, CDR2 FQNEAQ. The sample is drawn from a study of blood T cell repertoires in COVID-19. Study overall: Some COVID-19 samples were acute and others convalescent; all came from the United States, Italy and Spain. PBMCs, B-cell-depleted T cells, or T cells were the source of the cDNA or gDNA that made up the material.

The sequence was collected from a human donor with acute or convalescent COVID-19. The donor label of this sample is uncertain. V gene TRBV7-8 combines with J gene TRBJ1-6; 7 bases fit TRBD1. The sample was peripheral blood. DNA for the CDR3: TGTGCCAGCAGCTTAGCCTCACCGGGACAGCCCAATTCACCCCTCCACTTT. This codes for CASSLASPGQPNSPLHF.